This T cell receptor beta chain was identified in a study of long-term antiretroviral therapy in people with HIV. Study-level results: Diversity remained lower than transplant donor controls, even though it increased after ART. Information on adherence, resistance and therapy changes was unavailable. Those clones which expanded before ART made up the dominant part of the repertoire at all time points.

Germline V gene lookup returns CDR1 SNHLY and CDR2 FYNNEI. The V end was cut by 6 bases, the J end by 4 bases, with 7 bases between. The CDR3 totals 11 residues. Survey-level immunoSEQ v3.0 assays were run. Assay: immunoSEQ multiplex PCR; the TCRdb copy retains only in-frame clones and omits some. Altogether more than 25,000 clones are present, about 85% being singletons, with the ten largest covering around 6.8%. Treatment locations for all participants with HIV were in the United States. Comment on this clone: Antigen unknown.

This sequence was found in a man over 45 with HIV. The chain has TRBV2 and TRBJ2-7, with a weak D call TRBD2 (6 bases). The sequenced sample was unsorted PBMCs, obtained approximately 5 years before starting antiretroviral therapy. The DNA of the CDR3 is TGTGCCAGCAGGCGGGGTTACGAGCAGTACTTC. This gives the protein CASRRGYEQYF.